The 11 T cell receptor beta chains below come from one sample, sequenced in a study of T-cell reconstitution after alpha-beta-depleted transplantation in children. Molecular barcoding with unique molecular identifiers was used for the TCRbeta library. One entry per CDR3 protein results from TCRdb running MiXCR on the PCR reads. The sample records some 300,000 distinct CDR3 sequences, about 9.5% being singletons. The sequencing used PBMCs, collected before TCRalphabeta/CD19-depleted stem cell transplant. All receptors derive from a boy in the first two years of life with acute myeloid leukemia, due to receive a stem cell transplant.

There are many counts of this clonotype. CDR3 residues: CASSLVSGRTQPQHF. The DNA of the CDR3 is TGTGCCAGCAGCTTGGTGTCAGGGAGAACCCAGCCCCAGCATTTT. This sequence joins TRBV5-5 and TRBJ1-5, with a possible D match to TRBD1 (5 bases). Germline-derived CDR1 and CDR2 are SGHKS and YYEKEE (reference sequence). The CDR3 is 15 amino acids. Trimming removed 0 bases from V and 7 bases from J, with 14 bases in between.

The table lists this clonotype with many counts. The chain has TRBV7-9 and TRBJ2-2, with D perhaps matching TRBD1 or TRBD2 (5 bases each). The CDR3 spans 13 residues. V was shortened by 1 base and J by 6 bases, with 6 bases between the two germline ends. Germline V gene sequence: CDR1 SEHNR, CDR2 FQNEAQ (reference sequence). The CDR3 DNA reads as TGTGCCAGCAGCTTAGTGGGACCCGGGGAGCTGTTTTTT. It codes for CASSLVGPGELFF.

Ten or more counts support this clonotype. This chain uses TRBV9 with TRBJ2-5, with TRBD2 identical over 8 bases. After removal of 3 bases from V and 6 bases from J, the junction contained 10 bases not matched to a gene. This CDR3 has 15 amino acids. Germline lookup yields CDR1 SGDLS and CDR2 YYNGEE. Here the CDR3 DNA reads TGTGCCAGCAGCGGCCTCCGGGGGGGCTTCCAGACCCAGTACTTC. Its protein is CASSGLRGGFQTQYF.

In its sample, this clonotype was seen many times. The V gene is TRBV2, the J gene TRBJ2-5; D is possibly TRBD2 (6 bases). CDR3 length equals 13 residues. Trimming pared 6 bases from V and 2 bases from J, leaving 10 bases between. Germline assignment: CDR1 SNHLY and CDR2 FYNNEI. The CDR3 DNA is TGTGCCAGCAGGCGGGGACTGCAAGAGACCCAGTACTTC. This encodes CASRRGLQETQYF.

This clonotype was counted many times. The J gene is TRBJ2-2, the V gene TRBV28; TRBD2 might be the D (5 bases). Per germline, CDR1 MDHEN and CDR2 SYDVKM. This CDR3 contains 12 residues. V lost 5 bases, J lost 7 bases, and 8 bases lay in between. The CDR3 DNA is TGTGCCAGCAGTCCGGGGATCGGGGAGCTGTTTTTT. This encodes CASSPGIGELFF.

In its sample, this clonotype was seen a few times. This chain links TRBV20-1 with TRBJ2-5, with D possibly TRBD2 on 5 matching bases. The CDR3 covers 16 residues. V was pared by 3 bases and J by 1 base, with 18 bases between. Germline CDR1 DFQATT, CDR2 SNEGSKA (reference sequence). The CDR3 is CSARDSRTLTQETQYF. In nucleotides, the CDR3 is TGCAGTGCTAGGGACTCCCGGACTCTTACCCAAGAGACCCAGTACTTC.

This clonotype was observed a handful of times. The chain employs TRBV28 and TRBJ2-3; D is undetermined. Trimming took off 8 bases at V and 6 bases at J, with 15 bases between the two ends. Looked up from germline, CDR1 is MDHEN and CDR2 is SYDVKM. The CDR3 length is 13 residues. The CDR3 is CASARYPWDTQYF. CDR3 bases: TGTGCCAGCGCCCGTTACCCTTGGGATACGCAGTATTTT.

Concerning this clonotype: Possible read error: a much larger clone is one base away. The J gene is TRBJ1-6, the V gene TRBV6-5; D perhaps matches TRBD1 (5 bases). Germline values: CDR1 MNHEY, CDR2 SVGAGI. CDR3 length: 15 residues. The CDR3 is CAGSYNGQRNSPLHF. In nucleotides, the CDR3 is TGTGCCGGCAGTTACAATGGACAAAGAAATTCACCCCTCCACTTT.

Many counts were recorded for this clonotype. CDR3 sequence (DNA): TGCGCCAGCAGCGGGACAGTCAATGAGCAGTTCTTC. Translated, it gives CASSGTVNEQFF. The chain is built from TRBV5-1 and TRBJ2-1; 7 nucleotides align to TRBD1. The length of the CDR3 is 12 residues. V lost 4 bases and J lost 6; bases outside the gene matches: 1. The germline gives CDR1 SGHRS, CDR2 YFSETQ.

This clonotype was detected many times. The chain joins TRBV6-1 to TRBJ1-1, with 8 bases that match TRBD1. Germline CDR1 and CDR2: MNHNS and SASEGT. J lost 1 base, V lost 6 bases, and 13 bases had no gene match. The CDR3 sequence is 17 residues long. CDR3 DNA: TGTGCCAGCAGCACCCCGGGCCAGGACAGGGCGAACACTGAAGCTTTCTTT. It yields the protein CASSTPGQDRANTEAFF.

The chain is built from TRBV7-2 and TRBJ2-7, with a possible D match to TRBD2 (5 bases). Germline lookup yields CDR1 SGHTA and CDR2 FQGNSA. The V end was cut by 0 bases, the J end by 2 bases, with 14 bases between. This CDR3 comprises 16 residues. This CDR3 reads CASSLASGSTAYEQYF. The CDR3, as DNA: TGTGCCAGCAGCTTAGCCTCGGGGTCTACGGCCTACGAGCAGTACTTC.